Below, 20 T cell receptor beta chains from the same sample are listed, as sequenced in a study of regulatory T cells in long-lasting Graves disease. Noted time point: persistent/refractory GD, antithyroid drugs over 5 years with positive TRAb. With RNA extracted from PBMCs as input, the TCR library was made. CDR3 regions were amplified by Arm-PCR using iRepertoire HTBI primers to build TCR beta libraries. MiXCR, run by TCRdb on the multiplex PCR reads, gives a single entry per CDR3 protein. The sample shows almost 350,000 distinct CDR3 sequences, 20% of them seen only once. The sample consisted of peripheral blood mononuclear cells (PBMCs), taken when the disease was refractory, from a patient treated with antithyroid drugs. The receptors shown here come from a female donor with Graves disease.

Comments on this clonotype: A much larger clone sits a single nucleotide away, making a read error possible. The chain uses TRBV28 and TRBJ2-2; TRBD1 aligns across 7 bases. The CDR3 is 15 amino acids. CDR1 is MDHEN and CDR2 is SYDVKM in the germline V gene. CDR3 nucleotides: TGTGCCAGCGAGCAGACAGGGCAAGGGACCGGGGAGCTGGTTTTT. It encodes CASEQTGQGTGELVF.

V and J are TRBV4-1 and TRBJ2-7; 8 bases map to TRBD2. V lost 0 bases, J lost 6 bases, and 10 bases stayed unmatched. This CDR3 region has 16 residues. Germline CDR1 reads MGHRA; CDR2 reads YSYEKL. The CDR3 loop is CASSQDGGQGLGEQYF. DNA for the CDR3: TGCGCCAGCAGCCAAGACGGCGGGCAGGGACTAGGCGAGCAGTACTTC.

This clonotype appeared once. The CDR3 coding sequence is TGCGCCAGCAGCTTGGGTACGTGGGAGAGAAGGGACACTGAAGCTTTCTTT. Translating it yields CASSLGTWERRDTEAFF. The V and J genes are TRBV5-1 and TRBJ1-1; D is unclear. CDR1 and CDR2 (germline): SGHRS, YFSETQ. Trimming took off 0 bases at V and 3 bases at J, with 18 bases between the two ends. This CDR3 has 17 amino acids.

The chain employs TRBV18 and TRBJ2-2; the match to TRBD1 covers 8 bases. Trimming at V came to 2 bases and at J to 7 bases, leaving 6 bases not matched to a gene. CDR3 length equals 15 residues. CDR1 KGHSH and CDR2 LQKENI come from the germline V gene. The CDR3 DNA is TGTGCCAGCTCACCAGCGCAGGGGGCCGTCGGGGAGCTGTTTTTT. This codes for CASSPAQGAVGELFF.

A remark on this clonotype: A much larger clone differs by one base, so this may be a read error. This chain joins TRBV2 and TRBJ1-2; no clear D. CDR1 and CDR2 from the germline V gene are SNHLY and FYNNEI. The CDR3 length is 13 residues. In DNA, the CDR3 is TGTGCCGGCAGAGGTCAGACGGGCTATGGCTACACCTTC. Residues: CAGRGQTGYGYTF.

This clonotype was observed many times. The gene calls are TRBV6-1 and TRBJ1-4; TRBD1 agrees at 8 bases. Germline V CDR1 and CDR2: MNHNS, SASEGT. The CDR3 has 14 residues. Trimming cost V 1 base and J 10 bases; bases outside gene matches: 5. The CDR3 DNA sequence: TGTGCCAGCAGTGAAGAGGGCAGGGGGCGAAAACTGTTTTTT. This sequence encodes CASSEEGRGRKLFF.

The table lists this clonotype with many counts. This chain uses TRBV13 with TRBJ1-2, with a tentative D call TRBD1 (5 bases). V dropped 4 bases and J dropped 3 bases, with 15 bases sitting between them. This CDR3 contains 15 residues. Germline V gene lookup returns CDR1 PRHDT and CDR2 FYEKMQ (reference sequence). CDR3 amino acids: CASSSGTATYYGYTF. In DNA, the CDR3 is TGTGCCAGCAGCTCCGGGACGGCGACTTACTATGGCTACACCTTC.

On this clonotype: One base away lies a much larger clone, so this may be a sequencing read error. The chain employs TRBV29-1 and TRBJ2-5; TRBD1 aligns across 10 bases. The junction had 8 bases not matched to a gene; V was cut back by 7 bases and J by 0 bases. The germline V gene encodes CDR1 SQVTM and CDR2 ANQGSEA. This CDR3 has 15 residues. CDR3 protein: CSAVGTGAYQETQYF. The CDR3 nucleotides read TGCAGCGCTGTCGGGACAGGGGCCTACCAAGAGACCCAGTACTTC.

This clonotype was recorded many times. The chain uses TRBV30 and TRBJ2-7, with TRBD2 matching 10 bases. The junction had 5 bases not matched to a gene; V was cut back by 0 bases and J by 6 bases. Germline V gene data show CDR1 as GTSNPN and CDR2 as SVGIG (reference sequence). The length of the CDR3 is 14 residues. The CDR3 DNA reads as TGTGCCTGGAGTGTTACTAGCGGGATCGCCGAGCAGTACTTC. Protein product: CAWSVTSGIAEQYF.

This clonotype has more than one count but fewer than ten. The gene calls are TRBV12-3 or TRBV12-4 and TRBJ2-2; tentative D call: TRBD1 (7 bases). Trimming removed 3 bases at V and 4 bases at J, with 12 bases between. This CDR3 has 15 amino acids. CDR3 DNA sequence: TGTGCCAGCAGTTTGTGGAGGGGGCCCACCGGGGAGCTGTTTTTT. Protein sequence: CASSLWRGPTGELFF.

This clonotype was observed at least ten times. This CDR3 reads CASSADNSNQPQHF. As DNA, the CDR3 is TGTGCCAGCAGTGCGGACAACAGCAATCAGCCCCAGCATTTT. The chain is built from TRBV27 and TRBJ1-5; a weak D match, TRBD1 (5 bases). The CDR3 sequence is 14 residues long. V was pared by 5 bases and J by 1 base, with 9 bases between. Per the germline V gene, CDR1 is MNHEY and CDR2 is SMNVEV (reference sequence).

This clonotype has a handful of counts. The rearrangement uses TRBV7-9 and TRBJ2-7, with 11 bases aligning to TRBD1. The CDR3 has 15 amino acids. The germline V gene encodes CDR1 SEHNR and CDR2 FQNEAQ (reference sequence). V shed 5 bases and J 7 bases; nucleotides not matched to a gene: 10. The DNA for the CDR3 is TGTGCCAGCAGCCCGGTCCCGGACAGGGGGCGTGAGCAGTACTTC. Its translation is CASSPVPDRGREQYF.

The sample holds many counts of this clonotype. This rearrangement joins TRBV7-2 to TRBJ1-2, with 9 bases matching TRBD1. In germline, CDR1 is SGHTA, CDR2 FQGNSA. The CDR3 consists of 13 residues. After removal of 7 bases from V and 8 bases from J, the junction contained 8 bases not matched to a gene. CDR3 residues: CASTTGTGYGYTF. CDR3 in DNA: TGTGCCAGCACCACCGGGACAGGGTACGGCTACACCTTC. The full variable domain, rest sourced from reference TRBV7-2 and TRBJ1-2, is GAGVSQSPSNKVTEKGKDVELRCDPISGHTALYWYRQSLGQGLEFLIYFQGNSAPDKSGLPSDRFSAERTGGSVSTLTIQRTQQEDSAVYLCASTTGTGYGYTFGSGTRLTVV.

J is TRBJ1-6 and V is TRBV25-1; D remains ambiguous. Trimming cost V 3 bases and J 10 bases, with 13 bases left between them. Germline CDR1 MGHDK, CDR2 SYGVNS. CDR3 length equals 14 residues. CDR3 in amino acids: CASSDPGGVSPLHF. The CDR3 DNA reads TGTGCCAGCAGTGACCCGGGCGGTGTATCACCCCTCCACTTT. The variable domain in full, completed from reference TRBV25-1 and TRBJ1-6, reads EADIYQTPRYLVIGTGKKITLECSQTMGHDKMYWYQQDPGMELHLIHYSYGVNSTEKGDLSSESTVSRIRTEHFPLTLESARPSHTSQYLCASSDPGGVSPLHFGNGTRLTVT.

CDR3 in DNA: TGTGCCACCAGTGATGGGCCAGGGGGAAAGGATGGCTACACCTTC. Protein: CATSDGPGGKDGYTF. The chain combines TRBV24-1 with TRBJ1-2; 7 positions match TRBD1. Trimming removed 3 bases from V and 6 bases from J; junction bases left unmatched: 9. Germline V gene data show CDR1 as KGHDR and CDR2 as SFDVKD. CDR3 length: 15 amino acids.

In this sample, this clonotype turned up many times. The chain links TRBV12-3 or TRBV12-4 to TRBJ2-7, with 12 bases that match TRBD2. CDR3 length: 17 amino acids. Germline trimming cut 4 bases from V and 2 bases from J; bases unmatched to any gene: 9. Here the CDR3 reads CASSSRLAGAYPYEQYF. The CDR3, as DNA: TGTGCCAGCAGTTCCCGACTAGCGGGGGCCTACCCCTACGAGCAGTACTTC.

Details on this clonotype: A single base separates this from a much larger clone, so it may be a read error. Because it lacks the conserved phenylalanine or tryptophan at the end, this CDR3 is likely a read error. This rearrangement joins TRBV3-1 to TRBJ1-1; D is undetermined. The CDR3 runs to 12 residues. Trimming cost V 0 bases and J 11 bases, with 10 bases left between them. The V gene's germline CDR1 is LGHDT and CDR2 YNNKEL (reference sequence). The CDR3 DNA reads as TGTGCCAGCAGCCAAGACAAGTACGGGGCTTTCCTT. It codes for CASSQDKYGAFL.

This clonotype was seen a few times. This chain's CDR3 is CASSKPGLAGQETQYF. The CDR3 DNA is TGTGCCAGCAGTAAACCGGGACTAGCGGGACAAGAGACCCAGTACTTC. The chain uses TRBV2 and TRBJ2-5; 13 bases agree with TRBD2. This CDR3 has 16 residues. With V trimmed by 5 bases and J by 2 bases, 5 bases remained unmatched. CDR1 and CDR2 (germline): SNHLY, FYNNEI.

This clonotype was seen many times. The gene calls are TRBV7-3 and TRBJ1-1, with 8 bases that match TRBD1. This CDR3 region has 16 residues. CDR1 and CDR2 from the germline V gene are SGHTA and FQGTGA. V gave up 3 bases and J gave up 0 bases; unmatched junction bases: 6. CDR3: CASSLTGAIMNTEAFF. In DNA form, the CDR3 reads TGTGCCAGCAGCTTGACAGGGGCGATAATGAACACTGAAGCTTTCTTT.

This clonotype was detected only a few times. The chain joins TRBV19 to TRBJ2-2; D ambiguous. This CDR3 is built from 13 residues. V shed 1 base and J shed 3 bases, with 3 bases lying between them. Per the germline V gene, CDR1 is LNHDA and CDR2 is SQIVND (reference sequence). The CDR3: CASSIADTGELFF. CDR3 bases: TGTGCCAGTAGTATAGCCGACACCGGGGAGCTGTTTTTT. The whole variable domain, filled in from reference TRBV19 and TRBJ2-2, reads DGGITQSPKYLFRKEGQNVTLSCEQNLNHDAMYWYRQDPGQGLRLIYYSQIVNDFQKGDIAEGYSVSREKKESFPLTVTSAQKNPTAFYLCASSIADTGELFFGEGSRLTVL.